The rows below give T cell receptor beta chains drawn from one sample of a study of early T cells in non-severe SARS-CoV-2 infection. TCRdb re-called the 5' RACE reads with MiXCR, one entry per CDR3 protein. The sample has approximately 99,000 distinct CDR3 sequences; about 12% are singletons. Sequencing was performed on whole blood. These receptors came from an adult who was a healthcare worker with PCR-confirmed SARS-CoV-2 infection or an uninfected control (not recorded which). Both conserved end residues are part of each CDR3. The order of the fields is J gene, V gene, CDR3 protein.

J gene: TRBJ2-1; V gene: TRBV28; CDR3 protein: CASSDLPIYNEQFF
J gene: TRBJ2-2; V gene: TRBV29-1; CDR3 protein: CSALTSGSVFGTGELFF
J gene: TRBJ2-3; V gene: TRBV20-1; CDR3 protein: CSALGGRAGYTDTQYF
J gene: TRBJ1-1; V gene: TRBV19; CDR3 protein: CASSVHGGLNTEAFF
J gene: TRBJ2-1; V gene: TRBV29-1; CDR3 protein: CSASGLAGQGQFF
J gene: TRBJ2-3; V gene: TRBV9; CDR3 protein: CASSVGAGIEDTQYF
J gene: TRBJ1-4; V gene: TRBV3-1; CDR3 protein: CASSQALLNEKLFF
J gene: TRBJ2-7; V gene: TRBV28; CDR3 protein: CASSLYGTGSSYEQYF
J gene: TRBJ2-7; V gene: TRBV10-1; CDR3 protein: CASSEVSPGEQYF
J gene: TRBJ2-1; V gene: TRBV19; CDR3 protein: CASSIYRERGNEQFF
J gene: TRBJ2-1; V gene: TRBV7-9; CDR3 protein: CASSLALTWLNEQFF
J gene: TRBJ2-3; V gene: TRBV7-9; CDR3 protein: CASSPIQGLWGTDTQYF
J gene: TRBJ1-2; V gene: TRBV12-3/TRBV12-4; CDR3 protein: CASALLSYGYTF
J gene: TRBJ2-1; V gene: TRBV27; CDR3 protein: CASSLRWGFHNEQFF
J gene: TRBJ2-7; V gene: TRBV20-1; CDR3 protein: CSARPDQEEQYF
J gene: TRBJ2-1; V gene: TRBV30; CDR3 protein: CAWSPGLANTYNEQFF
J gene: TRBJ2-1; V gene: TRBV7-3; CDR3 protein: CASSLIGGSPYNEQFF
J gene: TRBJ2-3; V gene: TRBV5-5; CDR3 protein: CASSLELAGDPPSPVTDTQYF
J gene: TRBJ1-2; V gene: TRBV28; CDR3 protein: CASSLEDRRYTF
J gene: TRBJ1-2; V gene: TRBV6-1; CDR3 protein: CASSETANYGYTF
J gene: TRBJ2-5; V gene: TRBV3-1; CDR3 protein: CASRKEPGLAVETQYF
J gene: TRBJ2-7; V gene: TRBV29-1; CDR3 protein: CSVEGGLRNEQYF
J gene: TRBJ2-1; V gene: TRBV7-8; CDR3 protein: CASSLRENNNEQFF
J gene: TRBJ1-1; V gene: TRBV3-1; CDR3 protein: CASSQDAQDAAEAFF
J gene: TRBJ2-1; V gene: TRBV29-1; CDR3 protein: CSAGPSTLQFF
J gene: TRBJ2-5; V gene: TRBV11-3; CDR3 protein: CASSSSGRVETQYF
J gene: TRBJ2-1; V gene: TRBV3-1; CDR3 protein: CASSQGDPNEQFF
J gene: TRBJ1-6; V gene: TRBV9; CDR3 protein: CASSNGGYNSPLHF
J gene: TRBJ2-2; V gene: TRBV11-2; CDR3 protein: CASSLGERGAGELFF
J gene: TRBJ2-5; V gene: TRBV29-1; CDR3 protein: CSVEGLAGETQYF
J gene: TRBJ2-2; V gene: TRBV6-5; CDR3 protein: CASEEGRGTGELFF
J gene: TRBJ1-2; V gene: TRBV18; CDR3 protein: CASSPLNDRIDGYTF
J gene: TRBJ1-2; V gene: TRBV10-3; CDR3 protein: CAIRLEANYGYTF
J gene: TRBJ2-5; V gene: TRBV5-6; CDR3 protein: CASRIQGSGETQYF
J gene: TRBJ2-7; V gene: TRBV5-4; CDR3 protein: CASSFSHQTSYEQYF
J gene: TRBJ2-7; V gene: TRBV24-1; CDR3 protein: CATSPTGSYEQYF
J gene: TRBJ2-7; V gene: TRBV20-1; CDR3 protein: CSARDPRTLSYEQYF
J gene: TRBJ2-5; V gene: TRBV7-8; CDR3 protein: CASSSATSGAKRTQYF
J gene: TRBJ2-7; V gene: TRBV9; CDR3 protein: CASSVGSEPIYEQYF
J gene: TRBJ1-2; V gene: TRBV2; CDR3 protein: CASSSERLGGSYGYTF
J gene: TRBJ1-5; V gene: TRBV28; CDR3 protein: CASSVIRAANQPQHF
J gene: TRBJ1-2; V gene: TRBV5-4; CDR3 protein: CASSDRAFYGYTF
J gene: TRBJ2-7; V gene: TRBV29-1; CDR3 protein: CSGTNSYEQYF
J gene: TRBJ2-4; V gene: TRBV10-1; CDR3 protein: CASSEGGGKNIQYF
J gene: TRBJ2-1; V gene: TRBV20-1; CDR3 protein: CSARKQGSNEQFF
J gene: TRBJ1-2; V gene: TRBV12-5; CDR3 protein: CASAKDSYFYGYTF
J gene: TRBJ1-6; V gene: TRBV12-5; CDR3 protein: CASGSGTLPSSYNSPLHF
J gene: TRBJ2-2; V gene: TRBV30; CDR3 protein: CAWRGVGHTGELFF
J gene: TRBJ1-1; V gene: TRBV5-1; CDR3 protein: CASCKDSYDTEAFF
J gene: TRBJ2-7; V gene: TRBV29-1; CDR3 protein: CSVVISGGSYEQYF
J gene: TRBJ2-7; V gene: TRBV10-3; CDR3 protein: CAIRGTVAGEQYF
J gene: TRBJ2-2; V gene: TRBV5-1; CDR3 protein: CASSRTGGASDTGELFF
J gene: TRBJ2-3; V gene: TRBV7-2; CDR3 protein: CASSSVHTDTQYF
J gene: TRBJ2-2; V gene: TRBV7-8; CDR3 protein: CASSFNRGKATNTGELFF